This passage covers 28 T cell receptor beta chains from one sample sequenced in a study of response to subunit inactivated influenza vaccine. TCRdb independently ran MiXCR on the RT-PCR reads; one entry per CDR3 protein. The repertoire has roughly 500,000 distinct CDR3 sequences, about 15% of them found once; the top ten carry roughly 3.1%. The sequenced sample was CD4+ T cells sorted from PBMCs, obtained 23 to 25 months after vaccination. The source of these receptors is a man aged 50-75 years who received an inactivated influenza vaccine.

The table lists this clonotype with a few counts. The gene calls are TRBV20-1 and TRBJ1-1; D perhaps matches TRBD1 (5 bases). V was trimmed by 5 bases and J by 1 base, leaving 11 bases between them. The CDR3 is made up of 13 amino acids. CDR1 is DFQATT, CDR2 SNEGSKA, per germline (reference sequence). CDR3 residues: CSAVQGWNTEAFF. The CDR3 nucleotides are TGCAGTGCTGTCCAGGGATGGAACACTGAAGCTTTCTTT.

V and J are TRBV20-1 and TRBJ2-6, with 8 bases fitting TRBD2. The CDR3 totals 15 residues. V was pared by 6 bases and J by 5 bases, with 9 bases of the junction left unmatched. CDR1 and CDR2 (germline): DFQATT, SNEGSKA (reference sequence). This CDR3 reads CSAKDGGVRANVLTF. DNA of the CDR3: TGCAGTGCGAAAGACGGGGGGGTCAGGGCCAACGTCCTGACTTTC.

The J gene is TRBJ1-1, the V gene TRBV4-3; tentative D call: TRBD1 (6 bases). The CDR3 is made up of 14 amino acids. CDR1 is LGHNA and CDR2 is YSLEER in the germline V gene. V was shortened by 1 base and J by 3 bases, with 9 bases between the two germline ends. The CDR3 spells CASSQGGAYTEAFF. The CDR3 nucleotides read TGCGCCAGCAGCCAAGGGGGGGCGTACACTGAAGCTTTCTTT.

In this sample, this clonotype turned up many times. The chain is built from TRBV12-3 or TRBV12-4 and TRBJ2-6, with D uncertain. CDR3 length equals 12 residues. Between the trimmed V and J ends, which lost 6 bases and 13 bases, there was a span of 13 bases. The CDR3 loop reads CASSRNKGVLTF. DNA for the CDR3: TGTGCCAGCAGCCGAAACAAAGGGGTCCTGACTTTC.

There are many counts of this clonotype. CDR3: CSALTAGGSHEQYF. For the CDR3, the DNA is TGCAGTGCGCTGACAGCGGGAGGGTCCCACGAGCAGTACTTC. This chain joins TRBV20-1 and TRBJ2-7, with 10 bases matching TRBD2. The CDR3 consists of 14 residues. In germline, CDR1 is DFQATT, CDR2 SNEGSKA (reference sequence). V lost 6 bases to trimming and J lost 5 bases; unmatched junction nucleotides: 10.

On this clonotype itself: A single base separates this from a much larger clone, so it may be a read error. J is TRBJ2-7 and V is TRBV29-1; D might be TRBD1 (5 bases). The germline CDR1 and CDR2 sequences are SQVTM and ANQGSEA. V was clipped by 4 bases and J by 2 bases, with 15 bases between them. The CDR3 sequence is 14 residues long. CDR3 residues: CSVVPLTEPYEQYF. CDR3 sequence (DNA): TGCAGCGTTGTTCCTTTGACAGAGCCCTACGAGCAGTACTTC.

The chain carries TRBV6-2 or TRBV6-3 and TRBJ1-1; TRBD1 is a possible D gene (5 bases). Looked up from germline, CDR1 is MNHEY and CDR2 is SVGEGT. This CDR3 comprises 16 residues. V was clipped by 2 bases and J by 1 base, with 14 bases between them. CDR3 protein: CASSYLGGSRNTEAFF. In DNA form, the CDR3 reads TGTGCCAGCAGTTACCTCGGGGGGTCCCGGAACACTGAAGCTTTCTTT.

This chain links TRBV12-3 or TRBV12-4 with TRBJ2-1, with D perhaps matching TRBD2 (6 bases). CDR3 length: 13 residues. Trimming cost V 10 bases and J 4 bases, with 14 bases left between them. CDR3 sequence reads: CATWTIGYNEQFF. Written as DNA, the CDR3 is TGTGCCACCTGGACTATCGGATACAATGAGCAGTTCTTC.

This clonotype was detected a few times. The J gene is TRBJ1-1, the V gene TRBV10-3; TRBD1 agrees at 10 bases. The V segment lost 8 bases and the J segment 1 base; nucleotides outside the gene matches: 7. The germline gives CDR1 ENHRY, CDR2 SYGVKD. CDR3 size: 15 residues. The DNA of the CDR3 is TGTGCCATCGGTAGACAGGGGGCTGCGAACACTGAAGCTTTCTTT. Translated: CAIGRQGAANTEAFF.

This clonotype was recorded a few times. This chain's CDR3 is CSARDPGLTYEQYF. The CDR3 nucleotides read TGCAGTGCTAGAGATCCGGGACTAACCTACGAGCAGTACTTC. The rearrangement joins TRBV20-1 to TRBJ2-7; 7 positions agree with TRBD2. The germline gives CDR1 DFQATT, CDR2 SNEGSKA (reference sequence). The CDR3 sequence is 14 residues long. The V segment lost 0 bases and the J segment 2 bases; nucleotides outside the gene matches: 4.

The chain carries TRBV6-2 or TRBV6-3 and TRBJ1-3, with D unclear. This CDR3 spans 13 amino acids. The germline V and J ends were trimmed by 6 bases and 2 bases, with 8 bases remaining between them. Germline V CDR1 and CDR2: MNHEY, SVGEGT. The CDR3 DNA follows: TGTGCCAGCAGCCTACGAACTGGAAACACCATATATTTT. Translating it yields CASSLRTGNTIYF.

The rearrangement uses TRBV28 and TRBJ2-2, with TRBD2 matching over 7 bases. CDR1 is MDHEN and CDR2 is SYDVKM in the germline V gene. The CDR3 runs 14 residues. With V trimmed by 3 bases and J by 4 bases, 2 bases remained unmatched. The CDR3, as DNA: TGTGCCAGCAGTTTGGGAGGGTCCACCGGGGAGCTGTTTTTT. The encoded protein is CASSLGGSTGELFF. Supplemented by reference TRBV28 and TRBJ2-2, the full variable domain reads DVKVTQSSRYLVKRTGEKVFLECVQDMDHENMFWYRQDPGLGLRLIYFSYDVKMKEKGDIPEGYSVSREKKERFSLILESASTNQTSMYLCASSLGGSTGELFFGEGSRLTVL.

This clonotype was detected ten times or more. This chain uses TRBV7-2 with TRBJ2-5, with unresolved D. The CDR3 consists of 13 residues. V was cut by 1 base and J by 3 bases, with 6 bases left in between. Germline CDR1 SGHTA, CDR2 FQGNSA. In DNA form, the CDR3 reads TGTGCCAGCAGCTTAGGGGTTAAAGAGACCCAGTACTTC. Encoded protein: CASSLGVKETQYF. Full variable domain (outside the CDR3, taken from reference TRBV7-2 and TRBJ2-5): GAGVSQSPSNKVTEKGKDVELRCDPISGHTALYWYRQSLGQGLEFLIYFQGNSAPDKSGLPSDRFSAERTGGSVSTLTIQRTQQEDSAVYLCASSLGVKETQYFGPGTRLLVL.

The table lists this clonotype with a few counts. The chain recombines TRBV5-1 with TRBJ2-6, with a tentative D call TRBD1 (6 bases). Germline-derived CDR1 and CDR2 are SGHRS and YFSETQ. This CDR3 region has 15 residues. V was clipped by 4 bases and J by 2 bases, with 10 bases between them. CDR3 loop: CASSQNRAGANVLTF. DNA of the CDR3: TGCGCCAGCAGCCAAAACAGGGCTGGGGCCAACGTCCTGACTTTC.

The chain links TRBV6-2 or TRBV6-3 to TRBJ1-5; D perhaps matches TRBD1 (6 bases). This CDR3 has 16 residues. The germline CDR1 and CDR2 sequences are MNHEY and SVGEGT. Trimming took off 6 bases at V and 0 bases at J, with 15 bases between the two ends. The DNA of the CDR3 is TGTGCCAGCAGGCCTAGGTGGGGGGCTAGCAATCAGCCCCAGCATTTT. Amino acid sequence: CASRPRWGASNQPQHF.

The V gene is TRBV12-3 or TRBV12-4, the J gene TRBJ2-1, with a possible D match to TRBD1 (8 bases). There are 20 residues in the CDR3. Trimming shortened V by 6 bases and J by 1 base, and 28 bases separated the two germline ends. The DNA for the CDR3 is TGTGCCAGCAGGAAACAGCCGGGACAACAACAGGGGGGGTCCTACAATGAGCAGTTCTTC. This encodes CASRKQPGQQQGGSYNEQFF.

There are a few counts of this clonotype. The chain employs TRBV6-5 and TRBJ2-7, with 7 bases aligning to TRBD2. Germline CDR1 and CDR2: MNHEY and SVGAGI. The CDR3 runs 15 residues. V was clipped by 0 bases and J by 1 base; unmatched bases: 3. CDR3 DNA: TGTGCCAGCAGTTACTCGGCGGGAGTTTCCTACGAGCAGTACTTC. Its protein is CASSYSAGVSYEQYF.

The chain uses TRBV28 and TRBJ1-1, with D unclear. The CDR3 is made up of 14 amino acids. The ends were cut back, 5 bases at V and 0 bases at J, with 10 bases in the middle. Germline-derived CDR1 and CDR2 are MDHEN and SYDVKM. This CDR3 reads CASSRVGMNTEAFF. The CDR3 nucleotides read TGTGCCAGCAGTAGGGTGGGTATGAACACTGAAGCTTTCTTT.

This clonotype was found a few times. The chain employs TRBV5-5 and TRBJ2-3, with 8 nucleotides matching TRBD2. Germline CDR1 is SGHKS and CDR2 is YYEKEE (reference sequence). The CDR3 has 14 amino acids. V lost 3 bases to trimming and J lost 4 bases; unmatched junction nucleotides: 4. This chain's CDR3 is CASSWATSADTQYF. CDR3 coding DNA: TGTGCCAGCAGCTGGGCGACTAGCGCAGATACGCAGTATTTT.

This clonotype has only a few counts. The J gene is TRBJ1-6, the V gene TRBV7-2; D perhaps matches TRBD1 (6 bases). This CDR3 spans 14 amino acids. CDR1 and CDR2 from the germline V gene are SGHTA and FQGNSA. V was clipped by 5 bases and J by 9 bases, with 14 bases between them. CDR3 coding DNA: TGTGCCAGCAGCCATGGACAGTCAGCTTCACCCCTCCACTTT. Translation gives CASSHGQSASPLHF.

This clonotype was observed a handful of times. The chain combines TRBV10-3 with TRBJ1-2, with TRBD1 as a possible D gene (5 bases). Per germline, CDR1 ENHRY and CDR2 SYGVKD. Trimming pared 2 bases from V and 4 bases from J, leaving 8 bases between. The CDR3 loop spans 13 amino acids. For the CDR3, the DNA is TGTGCCATCAGTGAGGTGGGGGGCTATGGCTACACCTTC. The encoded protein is CAISEVGGYGYTF.

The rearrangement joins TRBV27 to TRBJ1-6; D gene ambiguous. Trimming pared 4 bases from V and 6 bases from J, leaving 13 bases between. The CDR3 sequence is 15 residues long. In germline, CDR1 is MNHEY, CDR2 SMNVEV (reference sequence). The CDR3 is CASSSLSGFNSPLHF. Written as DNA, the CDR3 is TGTGCCAGCAGTTCGCTATCCGGGTTTAATTCACCCCTCCACTTT.

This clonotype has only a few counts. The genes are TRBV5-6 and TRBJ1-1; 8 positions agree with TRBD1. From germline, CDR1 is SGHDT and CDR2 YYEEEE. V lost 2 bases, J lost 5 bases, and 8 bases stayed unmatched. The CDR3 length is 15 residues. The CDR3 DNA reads TGTGCCAGCAGCTTCGAGACAGGGGTCTATACTGAAGCTTTCTTT. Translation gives CASSFETGVYTEAFF.

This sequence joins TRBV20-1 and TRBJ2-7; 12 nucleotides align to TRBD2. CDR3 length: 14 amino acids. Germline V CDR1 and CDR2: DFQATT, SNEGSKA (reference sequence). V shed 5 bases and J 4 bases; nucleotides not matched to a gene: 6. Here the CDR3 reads CSARGLAGRYEQYF. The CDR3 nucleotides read TGCAGTGCTCGAGGACTAGCGGGAAGATACGAGCAGTACTTC.

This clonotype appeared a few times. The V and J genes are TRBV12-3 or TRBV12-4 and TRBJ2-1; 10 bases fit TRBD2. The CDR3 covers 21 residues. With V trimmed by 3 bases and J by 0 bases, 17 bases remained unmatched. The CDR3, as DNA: TGTGCCAGCAGTTTCAGGGACAGAAGGACTAGCGGACAGAGCTCCTACAATGAGCAGTTCTTC. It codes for CASSFRDRRTSGQSSYNEQFF.

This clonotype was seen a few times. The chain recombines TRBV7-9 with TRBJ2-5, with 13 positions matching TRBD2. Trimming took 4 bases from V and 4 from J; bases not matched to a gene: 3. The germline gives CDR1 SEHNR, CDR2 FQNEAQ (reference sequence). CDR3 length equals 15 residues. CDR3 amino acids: CASSSGLAGTETQYF. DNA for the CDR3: TGTGCCAGCAGCTCGGGACTAGCGGGAACAGAGACCCAGTACTTC.

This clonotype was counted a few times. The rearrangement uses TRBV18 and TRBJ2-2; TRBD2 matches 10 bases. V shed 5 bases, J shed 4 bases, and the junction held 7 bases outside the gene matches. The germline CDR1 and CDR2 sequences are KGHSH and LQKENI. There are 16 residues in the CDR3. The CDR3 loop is CASSTSGAKVTGELFF. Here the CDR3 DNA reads TGTGCCAGCTCAACTAGCGGGGCCAAAGTCACCGGGGAGCTGTTTTTT.

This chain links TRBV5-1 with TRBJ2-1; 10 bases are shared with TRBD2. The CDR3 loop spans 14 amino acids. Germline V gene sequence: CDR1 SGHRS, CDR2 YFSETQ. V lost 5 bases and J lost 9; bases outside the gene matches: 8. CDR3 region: CASRRTSGMGEQFF. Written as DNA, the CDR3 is TGCGCCAGCAGGAGGACTAGCGGCATGGGTGAGCAGTTCTTC.